Described below is a single TCR beta chain sequence and its context. This specimen belongs to a study of technical replicates of blood from several donors. Generated by immunoSEQ multiplex PCR, the TCRdb table keeps only in-frame clones and is missing some. The sample shows more than 80,000 clones, 96% of them seen only once. This CDR3 is 15 amino acids long. Germline V CDR1 and CDR2: LGHNA, YNFKEQ. V lost 1 base and J lost 2; bases outside the gene matches: 1. The J gene is TRBJ2-3, the V gene TRBV4-2; TRBD2 agrees at 9 bases. The sample was T cells isolated from PBMCs. This clonotype was obtained from a human donor in good health. This CDR3 reads CASSQGTSVTDTQYF. In nucleotides, the CDR3 is TGTGCCAGCAGCCAAGGGACTAGCGTCACAGATACGCAGTATTTT.